This TCR beta chain stems from a study of blood T cell repertoires in COVID-19. With 3 bases removed from V and 3 bases from J, the gap between germline ends came to 18 bases. The CDR3 consists of 16 residues. The germline V gene encodes CDR1 SGHRS and CDR2 YFSETQ. This table comes from immunoSEQ multiplex PCR, and its TCRdb copy is limited to in-frame clones, with some not included. The sample shows about 180,000 clones, approximately 87% of them seen only once. Material for sequencing was peripheral blood. The source is a woman in her 70s with COVID-19, enrolled during active disease. The rearrangement links TRBV5-1 to TRBJ1-1; possible D gene TRBD1, 6 bases. The CDR3 sequence is CASSYYRAVVDTEAFF. CDR3 DNA sequence: TGCGCCAGCAGCTACTACAGGGCGGTGGTTGACACTGAAGCTTTCTTT. Full variable domain (outside the CDR3, taken from reference TRBV5-1 and TRBJ1-1): KAGVTQTPRYLIKTRGQQVTLSCSPISGHRSVSWYQQTPGQGLQFLFEYFSETQRNKGNFPGRFSGRQFSNSRSEMNVSTLELGDSALYLCASSYYRAVVDTEAFFGQGTRLTVV.